This TCR beta chain was recorded in a study of blood T cells in healthy people across ages. Study-wide results and caveats: While age rose, TCR beta diversity per million T cells dropped in a roughly linear way.

On this clonotype: Antigen unknown.

Healthy Caucasian individuals from Russia aged about 6 to 90 served as donors. CDR1 MDHEN and CDR2 SYDVKM come from the germline V gene. This CDR3 has 19 amino acids. V was cut by 1 base and J by 1 base, with 22 bases left in between. A sample-barcoded 5' primer and a J-beta primer mix were used in a second PCR of roughly 7 to 11 cycles. TCRdb itself ran the 5' RACE reads through MiXCR, one entry per CDR3 protein. The sample lists fewer than 1,000,000 distinct CDR3 sequences; around 45% were seen once. The TCR was taken from a man aged 60 to 69 in good health. V gene TRBV28 combines with J gene TRBJ2-5, with D perhaps matching TRBD2 (6 bases). Sequencing was carried out using blood. The CDR3 DNA is TGTGCCAGCAGTTTATACCCACGGGGAGGTTTACAAGGCCAAGAGACCCAGTACTTC. Translating gives CASSLYPRGGLQGQETQYF.